This TCR beta chain was found in a study of post-analysis software for immune sequencing data (dated by TCRdb to the mid-2010s). Regarding the complete study: Relapsing-remitting, secondary progressive and progressive-relapsing multiple sclerosis were recorded as disease courses, and subtype annotation was lacking for some patients. Patient repertoires were compared against around twelve previously published healthy control repertoires from donors aged roughly 6 to 26 years. A subset of samples was prepared in parallel using single-end sample barcoding, then pooled and co-amplified after Illumina adapter ligation.

On the study overall, not on this receptor specifically: About five TRBV segments, including TRBV5-6, TRBV5-1 and TRBV20-1, were significantly more frequent in patients than controls. Direct clustering with F measure showed strong co-clustering of samples prepared in the same batch, prompting a batch-effect correction. The multiple sclerosis patient group was slightly younger than the control group. Significantly lower normalized Chao1 diversity was found in multiple sclerosis patients than in controls, suggesting substantial peripheral T-cell clonal expansion.

Points on this clonotype: Its antigen remains undetermined. Base qualities are missing; no much larger clone stands one base away.

To demonstrate the VDJtools post-analysis software, TCR beta repertoires were profiled from the peripheral blood of 13 young patients with multiple sclerosis. The multiple sclerosis patients were children and adolescents between roughly 6 and 16 years of age. CDR1 LGHDT and CDR2 YNNKEL were looked up in the germline V gene (reference sequence). Trimming costs V 2 bases and J 2 bases, and their ends lie 15 bases apart. From the cysteine up to the phenylalanine, the CDR3 has a length of 16 residues. Only CDR3 DNA is held: 48 bases, read in frame from base 1. Libraries were prepared through PCR. The sequencer listed for this sample is Illumina HiSeq 2500. To reduce PCR and sequencing biases, unique molecular identifiers were incorporated into the TCR beta cDNA libraries. Per 1 to 10 million input T cells, approximately 500,000 cDNA molecules were obtained, such that each molecule approximated one T cell. Patient libraries were prepared and sequenced with the same protocol used for the earlier healthy control dataset. Within a given batch, samples were prepared together, multiplexed and sequenced on the same HiSeq lane. In the source study's methods: MIGEC handled the raw barcoded reads, throwing out single-read molecular identifier groups before consensus assembly and CDR3 extraction. Clonotype tables were post-analysed with VDJtools, and diversity was normalized by down-sampling all datasets to the smallest sample size. In repertoire overlap clustering, CDR3 amino acid sequences, but not nucleotide sequences, were matched to correct batch-related cross-sample contamination. TCRdb itself trimmed the public reads at Q25 with fastp, ran MiXCR and retained productive beta chains. For every CDR3 protein sequence, its rows merge into one entry that carries the most common genes and DNA. The V and J calls were not made by the authors but by TCRdb's processing. The sample table contains roughly 800,000 distinct CDR3 sequences; only one count was recorded for 53% of them. Under 6% of the sample is in the top ten clones.

The receptor was derived from a girl aged 10 to 17 with multiple sclerosis. Sequenced input: blood. The chain was built from TRBV3-1 and TRBJ1-2; the D gene is possibly TRBD1, with 5 bases matching. The DNA sequence follows: TGTGCCAGCAGCCAACGGGCGGGGGAGATGAACTATGGCTACACCTTC. It translates to CASSQRAGEMNYGYTF.